The next 16 T cell receptor beta chains were all read from a single sample in a study of blood T cell repertoires in COVID-19. Profiled with immunoSEQ multiplex PCR; TCRdb holds only in-frame clones, not every one. The repertoire includes about 160,000 clones, 81% of them detected once, and approximately 11% sits in the top ten. What was sequenced was peripheral blood. Receptor source: a human donor in a cohort sampled during active COVID-19.

This clone was seen more than once but under ten times. The V gene is TRBV7-2, the J gene TRBJ2-6; 7 positions agree with TRBD2. CDR1 SGHTA and CDR2 FQGNSA come from the germline V gene. The V and J ends lost 3 bases and 3 bases, in that order; junction bases with no gene match: 8. The CDR3 spans 17 residues. As DNA, the CDR3 is TGTGCCAGCAGCTTGGTAGCGGGTCGATTTGGGGCCAACGTCCTGACTTTC. Residues: CASSLVAGRFGANVLTF.

This chain links TRBV29-1 with TRBJ2-7; 7 nucleotides align to TRBD1. This CDR3 contains 12 residues. Trimming removed 6 bases from V and 5 bases from J; junction bases left unmatched: 7. Per germline, CDR1 SQVTM and CDR2 ANQGSEA. Here the CDR3 DNA reads TGCAGCGTCGCAGACAGGGTCAACGAGCAGTACTTC. Amino acid sequence: CSVADRVNEQYF.

This chain joins TRBV10-3 and TRBJ2-1, with D tentatively TRBD1 (5 bases). Germline V gene data show CDR1 as ENHRY and CDR2 as SYGVKD. CDR3 length: 12 residues. Trimming cost V 7 bases and J 6 bases, with 10 bases left between them. CDR3 nucleotide sequence: TGTGCCATCACCGGACAAGCCAATGAGCAGTTCTTC. Translated, it gives CAITGQANEQFF.

This clone is a singleton in its sample. The V call is TRBV6-5, the J call TRBJ1-2, with 10 bases aligning to TRBD1. Germline V gene data show CDR1 as MNHEY and CDR2 as SVGAGI. The junction had 5 bases not matched to a gene; V was cut back by 4 bases and J by 6 bases. CDR3 length equals 14 residues. DNA of the CDR3: TGTGCCAGCAGTTTTGACAGGGGGCGAGATGGCTACACCTTC. Residues: CASSFDRGRDGYTF.

This chain connects TRBV19 to TRBJ2-2; 7 bases agree with TRBD2. The CDR3 has 16 amino acids. Losses at the gene ends were 6 bases for V and 4 bases for J; bases not matched to a gene: 11. CDR1 and CDR2 (germline): LNHDA, SQIVND (reference sequence). The DNA of the CDR3 is TGTGCCAGTAGATTACGAGGGAGGGTGGCCACCGGGGAGCTGTTTTTT. This sequence encodes CASRLRGRVATGELFF.

The chain has TRBV9 and TRBJ1-3, with D maybe TRBD1 (5 bases). Germline CDR1 is SGDLS and CDR2 is YYNGEE. The V end was cut by 4 bases, the J end by 4 bases, with 12 bases between. CDR3 length: 14 residues. The CDR3 DNA sequence: TGTGCCAGCAGCCTTATAGGGGCGGGAAACACCATATATTTT. Its protein product is CASSLIGAGNTIYF.

The chain carries TRBV29-1 and TRBJ2-7; TRBD2 is a possible D gene (5 bases). V lost 4 bases, J lost 1 base, and 8 bases lay in between. CDR3 length: 12 residues. Germline assignment: CDR1 SQVTM and CDR2 ANQGSEA. The CDR3 spells CSVVGLSYEQYF. In DNA, the CDR3 is TGCAGCGTTGTAGGACTGTCCTACGAGCAGTACTTC.

This chain links TRBV6-6 with TRBJ2-3, with 11 bases matching TRBD2. Germline assignment: CDR1 MNHNY and CDR2 SVGAGI (reference sequence). The CDR3 covers 17 residues. The J segment lost 2 bases and the V segment lost 5 bases, leaving 9 bases of the junction unmatched. CDR3 amino acids: CASSLLAGGPPTDTQYF. The CDR3 region has the DNA TGTGCCAGCAGTCTATTAGCGGGGGGGCCCCCCACAGATACGCAGTATTTT.

The chain links TRBV29-1 to TRBJ2-1; a possible D gene is TRBD1 (6 bases). Trimming stripped 7 bases from V and 0 bases from J, with 10 bases between. The CDR3 covers 13 residues. Germline V gene lookup returns CDR1 SQVTM and CDR2 ANQGSEA. The CDR3 DNA sequence: TGCAGCGGTACAGGGAGCTCCTACAATGAGCAGTTCTTC. This translates into CSGTGSSYNEQFF.

This rearrangement joins TRBV5-1 to TRBJ2-1; 7 bases match TRBD2. This CDR3 has 12 amino acids. After removal of 4 bases from V and 11 bases from J, the junction contained 6 bases not matched to a gene. Per germline, CDR1 SGHRS and CDR2 YFSETQ. The CDR3, as DNA: TGCGCCAGCAGCCTACTAGCGTCCCAGCAGTTCTTC. Its translation: CASSLLASQQFF. Full variable domain (outside the CDR3, taken from reference TRBV5-1 and TRBJ2-1): KAGVTQTPRYLIKTRGQQVTLSCSPISGHRSVSWYQQTPGQGLQFLFEYFSETQRNKGNFPGRFSGRQFSNSRSEMNVSTLELGDSALYLCASSLLASQQFFGPGTRLTVL.

V usage is TRBV9 and J usage is TRBJ2-3, with 11 bases identical to TRBD2. The CDR3 runs to 15 residues. Trimming removed 5 bases from V and 2 bases from J; junction bases left unmatched: 4. Per the germline V gene, CDR1 is SGDLS and CDR2 is YYNGEE. This CDR3 is CASSWTSGSTDTQYF. Written as DNA, the CDR3 is TGTGCCAGCAGTTGGACTAGCGGGTCCACAGATACGCAGTATTTT.

J is TRBJ2-5 and V is TRBV7-2; D unclear. CDR1 and CDR2 (germline): SGHTA, FQGNSA. The CDR3 contains 15 residues. Trimming left V 5 bases short and J 5 bases short, with 18 bases between. The CDR3 nucleotides are TGTGCCAGCAGCCCCCAGCGTGGAGAGAGGGAGACCCAGTACTTC. This encodes CASSPQRGERETQYF.

The genes are TRBV5-6 and TRBJ2-1; D is undetermined. CDR3 length: 14 residues. CDR1 and CDR2 from the germline V gene are SGHDT and YYEEEE. Trimming pared 4 bases from V and 5 bases from J, leaving 13 bases between. The CDR3 is CASSTARPHNEQFF. In nucleotides, the CDR3 is TGTGCCAGCAGCACCGCCAGGCCTCACAATGAGCAGTTCTTC.

The chain is built from TRBV30 and TRBJ1-3, with D possibly being TRBD1 (5 bases). The CDR3 runs to 12 residues. Germline CDR1 is GTSNPN and CDR2 is SVGIG (reference sequence). V shed 2 bases and J shed 4 bases, with 6 bases lying between them. The CDR3 DNA reads TGTGCCTGGAGTTCAGGGGGAAACACCATATATTTT. It yields the protein CAWSSGGNTIYF.

The rearrangement links TRBV5-5 to TRBJ1-1; 7 bases are shared with TRBD1. CDR1 and CDR2 from the germline V gene are SGHKS and YYEKEE (reference sequence). Unmatched junction bases numbered 11, after V lost 3 bases and J lost 3 bases. The CDR3 contains 16 residues. The CDR3 DNA sequence: TGTGCCAGCAGCTGGGGACAGCTCTCGCCGGACACTGAAGCTTTCTTT. Translated, it gives CASSWGQLSPDTEAFF.

The rearrangement links TRBV28 to TRBJ2-2; D remains ambiguous. Trimming took 5 bases from V and 2 from J, leaving 15 bases between them. This CDR3 region has 16 residues. CDR1 and CDR2 from the germline V gene are MDHEN and SYDVKM. The CDR3 region has the DNA TGTGCCAGCAGTGGTCTAAGAGCCACTAACACCGGGGAGCTGTTTTTT. Encoded protein: CASSGLRATNTGELFF.